The present T cell receptor (beta chain) was sequenced within a study of T cell changes during pregnancy in multiple sclerosis. CDR3 size: 14 residues. The V and J ends lost 1 base and 7 bases respectively, with 16 bases between them. Per the germline V gene, CDR1 is GTSNPN and CDR2 is SVGIG (reference sequence). TCRdb keeps only in-frame clones here, not all; method: immunoSEQ multiplex PCR. The sample lists about 44,000 clones, roughly nine tenths occurring once. The sequences come from CD4+ T cells from peripheral blood mononuclear cells, collected after pregnancy. The chain couples TRBV30 to TRBJ1-2; the D gene is possibly TRBD1 (5 bases). The TCR was taken from a female donor with multiple sclerosis, enrolled in a pregnancy study. Here the CDR3 DNA reads TGTGCCTGGAGTGGGACAAGATCCTATGTTGGCTACACCTTC. Protein product: CAWSGTRSYVGYTF.